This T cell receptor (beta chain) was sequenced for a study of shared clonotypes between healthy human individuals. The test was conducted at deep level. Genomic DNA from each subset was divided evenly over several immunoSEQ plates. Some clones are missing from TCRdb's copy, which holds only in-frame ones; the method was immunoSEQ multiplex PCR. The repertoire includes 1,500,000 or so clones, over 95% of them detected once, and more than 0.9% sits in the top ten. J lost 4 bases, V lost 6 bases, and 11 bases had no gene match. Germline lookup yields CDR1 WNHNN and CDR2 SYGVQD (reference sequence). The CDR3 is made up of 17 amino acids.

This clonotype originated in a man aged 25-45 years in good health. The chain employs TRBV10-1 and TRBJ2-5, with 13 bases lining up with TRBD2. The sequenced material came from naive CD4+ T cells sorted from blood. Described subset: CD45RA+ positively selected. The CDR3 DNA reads TGCGCCAGCAGCGGAAGGGGGACTAGCGGGACGCTAGAGACCCAGTACTTC. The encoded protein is CASSGRGTSGTLETQYF.